This entry lists 18 T cell receptor beta chains sequenced from one sample in a study of CD8+CD57+ T cells in acquired aplastic anemia (dated by TCRdb to about 2018). The sequencer was an Illumina HiSeq 2000. Profiling of TCR beta VDJ combinations and CDR3 sequences used genomic DNA as the template. The public sequencing data were trimmed at Q25 with fastp and processed into clonotypes with MiXCR by TCRdb, which kept only in-frame beta chains. Rows are unified per CDR3 protein, each entry keeping the most common DNA and genes. The sample table contains about 420,000 distinct CDR3 sequences; only one count was recorded for around 72% of them. The ten largest account for 3.5% to 4.5% of the sample. Material: sorted CD4+, CD8+, or CD8+CD57+ T cells (not recorded which) from PBMCs. The receptors come from a human donor in good health, serving as a control.

The CDR3 DNA reads TGCAGTGCTAGAGATGAGGGCCGTTCCTACGAGCAGTACTTC. Protein product: CSARDEGRSYEQYF. This chain joins TRBV20-1 and TRBJ2-7; D might be TRBD2 (5 bases). The length of the CDR3 is 14 residues. V shed 0 bases and J shed 1 base, with 10 bases lying between them. In germline, CDR1 is DFQATT, CDR2 SNEGSKA (reference sequence).

Note on this clonotype: Because the CDR3 is missing its conserved closing phenylalanine or tryptophan, this is likely a read error. No DNA is shown, since the ends of the CDR3 on it are uncertain; the CDR3 is the one TCRdb lists. This chain connects TRBV7-2 to TRBJ2-7; the tabulated D call, TRBD2, remains unverified against the DNA. CDR1 and CDR2 from the germline V gene are SGHTA and FQGNSA. The CDR3 is made up of 13 amino acids, end residues included. CDR3: CASSVSGGGETQY.

This clonotype was recorded many times. This chain links TRBV6-1 with TRBJ2-7; D gene uncertain. V lost 6 bases, J lost 3 bases, and 6 bases lay in between. Germline V gene lookup returns CDR1 MNHNS and CDR2 SASEGT. The CDR3 contains 11 residues. CDR3 sequence reads: CASSGRYEQYF. CDR3 in DNA: TGTGCCAGCAGCGGACGCTACGAGCAGTACTTC.

V usage is TRBV12-3 or TRBV12-4 and J usage is TRBJ2-5, with 13 bases identical to TRBD2. With V trimmed by 4 bases and J by 0 bases, 8 bases remained unmatched. The length of the CDR3 is 18 residues. CDR3 residues: CASSSTSGGATYQETQYF. The CDR3 region has the DNA TGTGCCAGCAGTTCCACTAGCGGGGGGGCCACGTACCAAGAGACCCAGTACTTC.

The CDR3, as DNA: TGCAGTGCTAGCCCCAACATCACAGGGATGTTTTTT. It codes for CSASPNITGMFF. The chain links TRBV20-1 to TRBJ1-4; tentative D call: TRBD1 (6 bases). The CDR3 has 12 residues. V dropped 3 bases and J dropped 15 bases, with 17 bases sitting between them. Germline V gene data show CDR1 as DFQATT and CDR2 as SNEGSKA (reference sequence).

Comments on this clonotype: This CDR3 is missing its conserved last phenylalanine or tryptophan, likely due to a read error. No DNA is shown, since the ends of the CDR3 on it are uncertain; the CDR3 is the one TCRdb lists. The CDR3 protein is CASSSGIGPCEQY. The chain joins TRBV7-6 to TRBJ1-2. Germline assignment: CDR1 SGHVS and CDR2 FNYEAQ. The CDR3 contains 13 residues when both ends are counted.

The CDR3 DNA is TGTGCCAGCAGCCCAAATAGCGAGGGGTACGATGAGCAGTTCTTC. It codes for CASSPNSEGYDEQFF. J is TRBJ2-1 and V is TRBV7-2, with D possibly called TRBD1 or TRBD2 (5 bases each). The V gene lost 5 bases and the J gene lost 8 bases, with 19 bases spanning the gap. From germline, CDR1 is SGHTA and CDR2 FQGNSA. This CDR3 region has 15 residues.

The CDR3 loop is CASSLGGGGGSPLHF. The DNA for the CDR3 is TGTGCCAGCAGCTTAGGGGGGGGGGGGGGCTCACCCCTCCACTTT. This chain connects TRBV7-8 to TRBJ1-6; possible D gene TRBD1, 6 bases. This CDR3 contains 15 residues. Germline loops: CDR1 SGHVS, CDR2 FQNEAQ. V was trimmed by 1 base and J by 10 bases, leaving 14 bases between them.

At least ten counts were recorded for this clonotype. J is TRBJ1-3 and V is TRBV5-6, with D perhaps matching TRBD1 (5 bases). In germline, CDR1 is SGHDT, CDR2 YYEEEE. V was shortened by 4 bases and J by 4 bases, with 12 bases between the two germline ends. The CDR3 contains 14 residues. CDR3 in amino acids: CASSTLDIGNTIYF. Written as DNA, the CDR3 is TGTGCCAGCAGCACCCTGGACATAGGAAACACCATATATTTT.

A single count supports this clonotype. The chain joins TRBV7-3 to TRBJ1-6, with 8 positions matching TRBD1. This CDR3 contains 16 residues. The trim removed 5 bases at V and 6 bases at J, leaving 9 bases unmatched. Germline CDR1 reads SGHTA; CDR2 reads FQGTGA. The CDR3 DNA is TGTGCCAGCAGCCTCCGACAGGGGAACCCTAATTCACCCCTCCACTTT. It encodes CASSLRQGNPNSPLHF. Full variable domain (missing parts from reference TRBV7-3 and TRBJ1-6): GAGVSQTPSNKVTEKGKYVELRCDPISGHTALYWYRQSLGQGPEFLIYFQGTGAADDSGLPNDRFFAVRPEGSVSTLKIQRTERGDSAVYLCASSLRQGNPNSPLHFGNGTRLTVT.

This clonotype was recorded at least ten times. The chain joins TRBV12-3 or TRBV12-4 to TRBJ1-1; no reliable D call. Trimming removed 5 bases from V and 3 bases from J, with 10 bases in between. The CDR3 has 13 amino acids. CDR3 loop: CASSTVKDTEAFF. The CDR3 bases are TGTGCCAGCAGTACCGTGAAGGACACTGAAGCTTTCTTT.

On this clonotype itself: The junction departs from germline at one end; a sequencing error may be responsible. The chain employs TRBV7-9 and TRBJ2-1, with 8 nucleotides matching TRBD1. This CDR3 contains 14 residues. Germline V gives CDR1 SEHNR, CDR2 FQNEAQ (reference sequence). In DNA, the CDR3 is TGTGCCAGCAGCGAGGTCCACAGGGGGAATGAAAGAGTCTTC. It codes for CASSEVHRGNERVF.

In regard to this clonotype: Mismatch with germline at one junction end may stem from a read error. This sequence joins TRBV5-1 and TRBJ1-2, with 7 bases lining up with TRBD1. The CDR3 runs 15 residues. Germline V CDR1 and CDR2: SGHRS, YFSETQ. The CDR3 DNA reads TGTGCCAGCAGCGAGGAAGGTGTAGGGGGCTCTGGCTACACCTTC. Its protein product is CASSEEGVGGSGYTF.

The rearrangement joins TRBV7-2 to TRBJ2-7; perhaps D is TRBD1 or TRBD2 (5 bases each). CDR1 and CDR2 (germline): SGHTA, FQGNSA. The CDR3 length is 13 residues. With 5 bases removed from V and 7 bases from J, the gap between germline ends came to 15 bases. CDR3 bases: TGTGCCAGCAGCCCGGGGACCGCGGGTGAGCAGTACTTC. This translates into CASSPGTAGEQYF.

Many counts were recorded for this clonotype. The genes are TRBV20-1 and TRBJ1-1; 9 nucleotides agree with TRBD1. V gave up 1 base and J gave up 4 bases; unmatched junction bases: 10. This CDR3 is built from 16 residues. Germline-derived CDR1 and CDR2 are DFQATT and SNEGSKA (reference sequence). This CDR3 reads CSARVDRGTTGTEAFF. In DNA form, the CDR3 reads TGCAGTGCTAGAGTGGACAGGGGCACGACGGGCACTGAAGCTTTCTTT.

In this sample, this clonotype turned up a few times. This sequence joins TRBV7-2 and TRBJ2-5; 11 positions agree with TRBD1. There are 14 residues in the CDR3. The J segment lost 4 bases and the V segment lost 6 bases, leaving 4 bases of the junction unmatched. Looked up from germline, CDR1 is SGHTA and CDR2 is FQGNSA. CDR3 nucleotide sequence: TGTGCCAGCAGTCCCGGGACAGGGGGAGAGACCCAGTACTTC. Translating gives CASSPGTGGETQYF.

Of note for this clonotype: The junction departs from germline at one end; a sequencing error may be responsible. The rearrangement links TRBV10-3 to TRBJ2-1, with TRBD1 matching 7 bases. The CDR3 extends over 15 amino acids. The germline CDR1 and CDR2 sequences are ENHRY and SYGVKD. CDR3 in amino acids: CASSSDRVGVNEQFF. The CDR3 DNA follows: TGTGCCAGCAGTAGCGACAGGGTAGGGGTCAATGAGCAGTTCTTC.

The chain joins TRBV7-2 to TRBJ1-1; D not certain. Germline V gives CDR1 SGHTA, CDR2 FQGNSA. The length of the CDR3 is 15 residues. V shed 1 base and J shed 14 bases, with 23 bases lying between them. CDR3 sequence: CASSLGKKGYGYTFF. The CDR3 DNA follows: TGTGCCAGCAGCTTAGGCAAAAAGGGATATGGCTACACCTTCTTT.